A selection of T cell receptor beta chains follows, all from one sample in a study of cytomegalovirus exposure and HLA in healthy donors. Produced via immunoSEQ multiplex PCR; TCRdb's table is partial and in-frame only. The table has approximately 150,000 clones, around 80% seen once. Sequencing input: PBMCs. Every receptor here comes from a young woman in good health and CMV-seropositive. Both conserved end residues are part of each CDR3.

v_gene: TRBV6-6; j_gene: TRBJ1-1; CDR3aa: CASRIAPSTEAFF
v_gene: TRBV5-1; j_gene: TRBJ1-5; CDR3aa: CASSLEGVGGQPQHF
v_gene: TRBV4-2; j_gene: .; CDR3aa: CASSPGTSSYEQYF
v_gene: TRBV27; j_gene: TRBJ2-5; CDR3aa: CASSRLAGFQETQYF
v_gene: TRBV7-2; j_gene: TRBJ2-1; CDR3aa: CASSWGRDSSNEQFF
v_gene: TRBV29-1; j_gene: TRBJ2-3; CDR3aa: CSVEGGQGTDTQYF
v_gene: TRBV5-1; j_gene: TRBJ1-1; CDR3aa: CASSLEGQGTNTEAFF
v_gene: TRBV6-5; j_gene: TRBJ2-7; CDR3aa: CASSSPNYEQYF
v_gene: TRBV10-3; j_gene: TRBJ2-1; CDR3aa: CATLEGGGYNEQFF
v_gene: TRBV6-5; j_gene: TRBJ2-7; CDR3aa: CASSLSGSLGEQYF